Shown below are 8 T cell receptor beta chains from a single sample sequenced in a study of blood T cell repertoires in COVID-19. Profiled with immunoSEQ multiplex PCR; TCRdb holds only in-frame clones, not every one. The sample carries some 190,000 clones, about 80% recorded once. Input material: peripheral blood. These receptor sequences come from an older woman with COVID-19, enrolled during active disease.

The chain couples TRBV18 to TRBJ2-1, with D hard to call. Germline V gene data show CDR1 as KGHSH and CDR2 as LQKENI. The CDR3 runs 12 residues. V shed 2 bases and J shed 4 bases, with 3 bases lying between them. In DNA, the CDR3 is TGTGCCAGCTCACCAGAGTACAATGAGCAGTTCTTC. This codes for CASSPEYNEQFF.

V gene TRBV7-8 combines with J gene TRBJ1-5; D is unresolved. This CDR3 has 16 residues. Trimming took off 1 base at V and 0 bases at J, with 10 bases between the two ends. Looked up from germline, CDR1 is SGHVS and CDR2 is FQNEAQ. This CDR3 reads CASSLEQRRSNQPQHF. The CDR3 bases are TGTGCCAGCAGCTTAGAACAGAGACGTAGCAATCAGCCCCAGCATTTT. Using reference TRBV7-8 and TRBJ1-5 for the parts outside the CDR3, the full variable domain is GAGVSQSPRYKVAKRGQDVALRCDPISGHVSLFWYQQALGQGPEFLTYFQNEAQLDKSGLPSDRFFAERPEGSVSTLKIQRTQQEDSAVYLCASSLEQRRSNQPQHFGDGTRLSIL.

This clone was detected once. The chain couples TRBV10-3 to TRBJ1-5, with D uncertain. In germline, CDR1 is ENHRY, CDR2 SYGVKD. V lost 8 bases to trimming and J lost 1 base, with 15 bases between them. The CDR3 totals 15 residues. CDR3 loop: CAIADREGSNQPQHF. CDR3 bases: TGTGCCATCGCCGATAGGGAGGGAAGCAATCAGCCCCAGCATTTT.

This clone was counted only a few times. This chain uses TRBV7-2 with TRBJ2-3; 9 bases align to TRBD2. V lost 0 bases and J lost 5; bases outside the gene matches: 9. The V gene's germline CDR1 is SGHTA and CDR2 FQGNSA. The CDR3 extends over 17 amino acids. The CDR3 is CASSLARAGREGDTQYF. The CDR3 DNA reads TGTGCCAGCAGCTTAGCGAGAGCGGGGCGGGAGGGAGATACGCAGTATTTT.

The chain recombines TRBV6-6 with TRBJ1-6; the D gene is possibly TRBD1 (6 bases). The germline gives CDR1 MNHNY, CDR2 SVGAGI (reference sequence). The V gene lost 7 bases and the J gene lost 3 bases, with 7 bases spanning the gap. The CDR3 extends over 13 amino acids. The CDR3 reads CASNRDYNSPLHF. In DNA form, the CDR3 reads TGTGCCAGCAACAGGGACTATAATTCACCCCTCCACTTT.

The chain carries TRBV5-1 and TRBJ1-4, with 12 bases aligning to TRBD1. With V trimmed by 4 bases and J by 10 bases, 5 bases remained unmatched. The CDR3 is 14 amino acids. CDR1 and CDR2 (germline): SGHRS, YFSETQ. The CDR3 DNA follows: TGCGCCAGCAGCCTTGGGACAGGGGGCGGAAAACTGTTTTTT. Residues: CASSLGTGGGKLFF.

The CDR3 DNA sequence: TGTGCCAGTAGACTACCCGGACGGGAGAACACTGAAGCTTTCTTT. Translation: CASRLPGRENTEAFF. The rearrangement joins TRBV19 to TRBJ1-1, with D uncertain. CDR3 length: 15 residues. Germline V CDR1 and CDR2: LNHDA, SQIVND (reference sequence). V lost 6 bases, J lost 1 base, and 15 bases lay in between.

The rearrangement links TRBV10-3 to TRBJ2-1; possibly TRBD2 for D (5 bases). V lost 10 bases, J lost 10 bases, and 14 bases lay in between. Germline-derived CDR1 and CDR2 are ENHRY and SYGVKD. The CDR3 is made up of 11 amino acids. CDR3 in DNA: TGTGCCACTGAAGGAGCGGAGGAGCAGTTCTTC. It is translated as CATEGAEEQFF.